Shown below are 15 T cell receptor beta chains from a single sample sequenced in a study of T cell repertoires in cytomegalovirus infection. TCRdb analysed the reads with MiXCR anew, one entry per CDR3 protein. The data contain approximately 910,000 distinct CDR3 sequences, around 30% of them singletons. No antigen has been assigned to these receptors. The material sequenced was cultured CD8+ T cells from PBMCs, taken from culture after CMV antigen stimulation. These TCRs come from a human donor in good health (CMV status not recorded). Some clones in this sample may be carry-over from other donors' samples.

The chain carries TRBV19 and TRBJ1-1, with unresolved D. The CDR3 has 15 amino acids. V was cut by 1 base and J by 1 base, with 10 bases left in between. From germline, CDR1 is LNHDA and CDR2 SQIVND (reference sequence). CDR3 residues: CASSIARLGNTEAFF. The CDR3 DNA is TGTGCCAGTAGTATAGCAAGGTTGGGGAACACTGAAGCTTTCTTT. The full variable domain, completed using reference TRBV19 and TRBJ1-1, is DGGITQSPKYLFRKEGQNVTLSCEQNLNHDAMYWYRQDPGQGLRLIYYSQIVNDFQKGDIAEGYSVSREKKESFPLTVTSAQKNPTAFYLCASSIARLGNTEAFFGQGTRLTVV.

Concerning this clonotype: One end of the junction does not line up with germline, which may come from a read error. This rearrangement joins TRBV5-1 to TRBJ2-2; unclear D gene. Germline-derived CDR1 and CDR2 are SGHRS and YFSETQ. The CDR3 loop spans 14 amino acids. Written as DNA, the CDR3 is TGCGCCAGCAGCTTGGACGCGAACACCGAGGAGCTGTTTTTT. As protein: CASSLDANTEELFF.

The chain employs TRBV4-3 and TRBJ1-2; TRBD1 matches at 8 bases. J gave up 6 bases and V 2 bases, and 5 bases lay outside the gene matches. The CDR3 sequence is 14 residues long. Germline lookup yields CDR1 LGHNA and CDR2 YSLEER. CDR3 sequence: CASSQYRGKDGYTF. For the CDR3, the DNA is TGCGCCAGCAGCCAATACAGGGGGAAGGATGGCTACACCTTC.

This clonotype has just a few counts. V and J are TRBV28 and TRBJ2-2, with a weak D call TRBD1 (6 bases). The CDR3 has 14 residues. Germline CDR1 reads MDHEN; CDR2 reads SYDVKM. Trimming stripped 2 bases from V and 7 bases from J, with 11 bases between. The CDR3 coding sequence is TGTGCCAGCAGTTTACCCAGGGGAAACGGGGAGCTGTTTTTT. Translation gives CASSLPRGNGELFF. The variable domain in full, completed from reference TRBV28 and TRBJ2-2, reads DVKVTQSSRYLVKRTGEKVFLECVQDMDHENMFWYRQDPGLGLRLIYFSYDVKMKEKGDIPEGYSVSREKKERFSLILESASTNQTSMYLCASSLPRGNGELFFGEGSRLTVL.

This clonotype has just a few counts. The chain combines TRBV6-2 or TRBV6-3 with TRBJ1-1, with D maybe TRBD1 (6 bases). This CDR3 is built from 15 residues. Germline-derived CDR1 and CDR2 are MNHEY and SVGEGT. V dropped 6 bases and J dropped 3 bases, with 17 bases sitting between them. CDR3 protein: CASRVQGEWDTEAFF. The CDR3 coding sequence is TGTGCCAGCAGGGTACAGGGCGAGTGGGACACTGAAGCTTTCTTT.

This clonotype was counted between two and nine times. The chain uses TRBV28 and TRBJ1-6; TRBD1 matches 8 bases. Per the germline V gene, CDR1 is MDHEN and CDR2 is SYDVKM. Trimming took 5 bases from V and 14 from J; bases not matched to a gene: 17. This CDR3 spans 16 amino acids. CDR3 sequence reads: CASSRAQGRGPLTLHF. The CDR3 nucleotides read TGTGCCAGCAGTAGGGCCCAGGGCAGGGGGCCTTTAACCCTCCACTTT.

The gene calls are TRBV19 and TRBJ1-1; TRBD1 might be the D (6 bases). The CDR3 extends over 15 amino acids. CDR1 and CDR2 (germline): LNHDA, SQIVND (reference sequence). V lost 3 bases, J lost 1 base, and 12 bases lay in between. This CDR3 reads CASSMMRTANTEAFF. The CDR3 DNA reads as TGTGCCAGTAGTATGATGAGGACAGCGAACACTGAAGCTTTCTTT.

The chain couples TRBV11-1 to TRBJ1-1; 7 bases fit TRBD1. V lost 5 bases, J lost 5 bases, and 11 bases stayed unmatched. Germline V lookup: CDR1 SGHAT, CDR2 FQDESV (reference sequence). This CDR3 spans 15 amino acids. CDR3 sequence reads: CASSVAETGRTEAFF. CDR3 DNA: TGTGCCAGCAGCGTGGCCGAGACAGGGAGGACTGAAGCTTTCTTT.

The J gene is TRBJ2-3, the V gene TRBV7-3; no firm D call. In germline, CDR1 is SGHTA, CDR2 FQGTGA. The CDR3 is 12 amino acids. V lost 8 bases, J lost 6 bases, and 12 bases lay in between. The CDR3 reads CASGENSDTQYF. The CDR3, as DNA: TGTGCCAGCGGTGAGAATTCGGATACGCAGTATTTT. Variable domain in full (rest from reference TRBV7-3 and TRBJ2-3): GAGVSQTPSNKVTEKGKYVELRCDPISGHTALYWYRQSLGQGPEFLIYFQGTGAADDSGLPNDRFFAVRPEGSVSTLKIQRTERGDSAVYLCASGENSDTQYFGPGTRLTVL.

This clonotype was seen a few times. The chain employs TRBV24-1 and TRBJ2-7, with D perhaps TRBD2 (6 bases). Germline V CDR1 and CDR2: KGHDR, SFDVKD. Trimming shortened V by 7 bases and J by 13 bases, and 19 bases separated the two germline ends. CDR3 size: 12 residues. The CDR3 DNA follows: TGTGCCACCAGATGGGGACCCGCCGGGGGATACGTC. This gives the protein CATRWGPAGGYV.

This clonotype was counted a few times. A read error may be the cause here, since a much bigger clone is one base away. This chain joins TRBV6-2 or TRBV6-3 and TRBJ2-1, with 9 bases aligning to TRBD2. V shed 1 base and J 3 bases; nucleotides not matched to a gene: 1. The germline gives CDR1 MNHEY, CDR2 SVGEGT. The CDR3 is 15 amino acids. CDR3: CASSYLAGDYNEQFF. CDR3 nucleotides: TGTGCCAGCAGTTACTTAGCGGGGGACTACAATGAGCAGTTCTTC.

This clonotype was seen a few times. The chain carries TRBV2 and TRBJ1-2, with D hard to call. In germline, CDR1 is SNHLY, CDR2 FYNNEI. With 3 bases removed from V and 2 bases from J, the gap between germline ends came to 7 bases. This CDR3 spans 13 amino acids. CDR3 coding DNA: TGTGCCAGCAGTGAGTCAGCGAACTATGGCTACACCTTC. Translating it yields CASSESANYGYTF.

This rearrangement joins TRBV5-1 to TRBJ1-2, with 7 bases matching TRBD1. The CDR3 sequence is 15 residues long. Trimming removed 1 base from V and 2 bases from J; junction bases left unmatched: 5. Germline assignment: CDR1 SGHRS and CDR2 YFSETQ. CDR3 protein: CASSLRDSSNYGYTF. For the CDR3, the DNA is TGCGCCAGCAGCTTGAGGGACAGCTCAAACTATGGCTACACCTTC.

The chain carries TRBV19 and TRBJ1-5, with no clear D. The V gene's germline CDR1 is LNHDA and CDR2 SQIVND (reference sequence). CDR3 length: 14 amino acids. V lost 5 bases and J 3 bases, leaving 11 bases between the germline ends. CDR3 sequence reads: CASSYRELNQPQHF. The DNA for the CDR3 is TGTGCCAGTAGTTACAGAGAACTCAATCAGCCCCAGCATTTT.

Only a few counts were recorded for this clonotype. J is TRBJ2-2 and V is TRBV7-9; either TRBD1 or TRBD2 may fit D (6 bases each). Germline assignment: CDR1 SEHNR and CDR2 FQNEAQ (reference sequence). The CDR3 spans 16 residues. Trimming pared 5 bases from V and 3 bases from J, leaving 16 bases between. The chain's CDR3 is CASSPKGGRHTGELFF. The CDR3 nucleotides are TGTGCCAGCAGCCCCAAGGGGGGAAGACACACCGGGGAGCTGTTTTTT.